One T cell receptor (beta chain) is described in this entry. Its antigen is currently unknown. The data originate from a study of blood T cells in healthy people across ages. Study-wide findings and caveats: Since the PBMCs were unsorted, naive and antigen-experienced cells could not be conclusively compared.

A J-beta primer mix and a sample-barcoded 5' primer were used in a second PCR of about 7 to 11 cycles. Every individual sample yielded 2.5 million or more paired-end reads (each containing CDR3). In TCRdb, the 5' RACE reads were re-called with MiXCR into one record per CDR3 protein. The sample has 780,000 or so distinct CDR3 sequences; about 55% are singletons. The CDR3 runs to 12 residues. Germline V gene data show CDR1 as SGHTA and CDR2 as FQGNSA. Trimming removed 6 bases from V and 8 bases from J; junction bases left unmatched: 6. This rearrangement joins TRBV7-2 to TRBJ1-2; 7 nucleotides align to TRBD1. The sequence derives from a man of 80 years or more in good health. The sample consisted of blood. The chain's CDR3 is CASRTGEEGYTF. Written as DNA, the CDR3 is TGTGCCAGCAGAACAGGGGAAGAGGGCTACACCTTC.